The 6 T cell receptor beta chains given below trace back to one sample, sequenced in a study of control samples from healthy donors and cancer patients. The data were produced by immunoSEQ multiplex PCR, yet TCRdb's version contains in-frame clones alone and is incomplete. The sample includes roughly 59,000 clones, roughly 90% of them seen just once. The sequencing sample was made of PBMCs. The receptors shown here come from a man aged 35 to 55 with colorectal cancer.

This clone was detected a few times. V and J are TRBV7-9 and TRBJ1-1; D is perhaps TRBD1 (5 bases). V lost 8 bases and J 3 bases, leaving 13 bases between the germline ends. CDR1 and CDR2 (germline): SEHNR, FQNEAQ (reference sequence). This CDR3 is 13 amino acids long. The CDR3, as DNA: TGTGCCAGCCGCGGGCAGGGTGACACTGAAGCTTTCTTT. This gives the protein CASRGQGDTEAFF.

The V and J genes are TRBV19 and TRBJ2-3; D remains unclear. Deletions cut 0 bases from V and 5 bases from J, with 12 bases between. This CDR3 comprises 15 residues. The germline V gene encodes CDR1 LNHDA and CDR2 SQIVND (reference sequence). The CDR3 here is CASSIDWPRQDTQYF. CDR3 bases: TGTGCCAGTAGTATAGATTGGCCTAGGCAAGATACGCAGTATTTT.

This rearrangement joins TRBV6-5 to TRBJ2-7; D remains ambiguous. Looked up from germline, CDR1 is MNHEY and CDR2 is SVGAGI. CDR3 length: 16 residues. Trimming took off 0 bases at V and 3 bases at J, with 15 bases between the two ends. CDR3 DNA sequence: TGTGCCAGCAGTTACTCGGTCGGGTTAAATTACTACGAGCAGTACTTC. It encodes CASSYSVGLNYYEQYF.

The CDR3 nucleotides read TGTGCCAGCAGTTACAGGCGTGCGGGGCGGGCGAACACTGAAGCTTTCTTT. Its translation is CASSYRRAGRANTEAFF. The gene calls are TRBV6-2 or TRBV6-3 and TRBJ1-1; possibly TRBD1 for D (5 bases). Germline V gene lookup returns CDR1 MNHEY and CDR2 SVGEGT. The CDR3 spans 17 residues. Trimming pared 2 bases from V and 1 base from J, leaving 17 bases between.

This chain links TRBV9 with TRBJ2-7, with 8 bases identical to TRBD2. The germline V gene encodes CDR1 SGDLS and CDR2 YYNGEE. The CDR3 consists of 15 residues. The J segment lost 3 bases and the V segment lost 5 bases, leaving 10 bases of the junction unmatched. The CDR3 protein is CASSLGGGPIYEQYF. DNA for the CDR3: TGTGCCAGCAGTCTCGGGGGGGGCCCTATCTACGAGCAGTACTTC.

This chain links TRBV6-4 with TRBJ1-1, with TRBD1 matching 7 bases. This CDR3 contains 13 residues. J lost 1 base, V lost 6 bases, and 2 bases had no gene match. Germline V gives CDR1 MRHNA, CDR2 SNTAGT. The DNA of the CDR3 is TGTGCCAGCAGAAACAGGGGGAACACTGAAGCTTTCTTT. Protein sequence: CASRNRGNTEAFF.